A selection of T cell receptor beta chains follows, all from one sample in a study of shared clonotypes between healthy human individuals. Using immunoSEQ multiplex PCR, the repertoire was profiled, and TCRdb retains in-frame clones only, with some absent. The sample consists of roughly 2.2 million clones, around 92% of them appearing once. Specimen: naive CD4+ T cells from PBMCs. All receptors derive from a man aged 18 to 35 in good health. Some clones in this sample may be carry-over from other donors' samples. CDR3s include the opening cysteine and the closing phenylalanine or tryptophan. D genes are given only for firm matches. Size tells how often a clone was seen (once, few, many) or the class of an expanded clone, and some rows leave it out.

>-|-|16|TRBJ2-7|TRBV10-1
TGCGCCAGCAGTGAGTCGTCGACAGTAACGTCCTACGAGCAGTACTTC
CASSESSTVTSYEQYF
>TRBD1|-|14|TRBJ1-4|TRBV10-3
TGTGCCATCAGTGCTCGGACAGGGCAGGAAAAACTGTTTTTT
CAISARTGQEKLFF
>-|-|12|TRBJ1-2|TRBV7-2
TGTGCCAGCAGCTGGGACTTGCAGGGCTACACCTTC
CASSWDLQGYTF
>-|-|11|TRBJ2-3|TRBV5-5
TGTGCCAGCAGCCGACCAGATACGCAGTATTTT
CASSRPDTQYF
>-|-|20|TRBJ1-5|TRBV23-1
TGCGCCAGCAGTCAATCCCCAGGGTCCTTGGGGCAAACGGGCAATCAGCCCCAGCATTTT
CASSQSPGSLGQTGNQPQHF
>-|-|12|TRBJ2-1|TRBV28
TGTGCCAGCGGCGGGACCTACAATGAGCAGTTCTTC
CASGGTYNEQFF
>-|few|13|TRBJ1-1|TRBV2
TGTGCCAGCAGTGCGAGGGGGGCTCCCATGGCTTTCTTT
CASSARGAPMAFF
>-|-|15|TRBJ2-5|TRBV15
TGTGCCACCAGCAGGTTCCGGGACTCCCAAGAGACCCAGTACTTC
CATSRFRDSQETQYF
>TRBD1|-|20|TRBJ2-7|TRBV11-3
TGTGCCAGCAGCTGCGTGACAGGGGGCCTGGCGGGGCTTTCCTCCTACGAGCAGTACTTC
CASSCVTGGLAGLSSYEQYF
>-|-|14|TRBJ2-3|TRBV18
TGTGCCAGCTCACCAGGACGCCTCACAGATACGCAGTATTTT
CASSPGRLTDTQYF
>TRBD1|-|15|TRBJ1-1|TRBV6-1
TGTGCCAGCAGTGGAGGGGGCGTAGGGAACACTGAAGCTTTCTTT
CASSGGGVGNTEAFF
>TRBD2|-|17|TRBJ2-3|TRBV9
TGTGCCAGCAGCGTATTTAGCGGGAGGGCCAGCACAGATACGCAGTATTTT
CASSVFSGRASTDTQYF
>-|-|15|TRBJ2-7|TRBV25-1
TGTGCCAGCAGTCCACTTGGGGCAGAGTCCTACGAGCAGTACTTC
CASSPLGAESYEQYF
>-|-|13|TRBJ1-1|TRBV7-8
TGTGCCAGCAGCTTAGGGCAGCTCACTGAAGCTTTCTTT
CASSLGQLTEAFF
>TRBD1|-|14|TRBJ1-1|TRBV7-9
TGTGCCAGCAGTCGACAGGGAACGGGCACTGAAGCTTTCTTT
CASSRQGTGTEAFF
>TRBD1|-|16|TRBJ2-1|TRBV10-1
TGCGCCAGCAGTGAGCCCCAAGGACAGGGGACGACTGAGCAGTTCTTC
CASSEPQGQGTTEQFF
>-|-|14|TRBJ2-5|TRBV27
TGTGCCAGCAGTCCCTACGGGCCGCAAGAGACCCAGTACTTC
CASSPYGPQETQYF
>-|-|15|TRBJ2-3|TRBV5-1
TGCGCCAGCAGCTTGGGAGGGACACCACATTCTACGCAGTATTTT
CASSLGGTPHSTQYF
>TRBD1|-|13|TRBJ2-7|TRBV28
TGTGCCAGCACTTCAAAGAGGGGGCGCGAGCAGTACTTC
CASTSKRGREQYF
>TRBD1|-|15|TRBJ1-2|TRBV9
TGTGCCAGCAGCGGCTACGGGACAGATAACTATGGCTACACCTTC
CASSGYGTDNYGYTF
>TRBD1|-|15|TRBJ1-5|TRBV10-3
TGTGCCATCAGTACCGGGACAGATAGCAATCAGCCCCAGCATTTT
CAISTGTDSNQPQHF
>-|-|15|TRBJ1-3|TRBV6-5
TGTGCCAGCAGTCGTACAGCAATCTCTGGAAACACCATATATTTT
CASSRTAISGNTIYF
>TRBD2|-|15|TRBJ2-1|TRBV4-1
TGCGCCAGCAGCCAAGGGGTAGCGGGGGACAATGAGCAGTTCTTC
CASSQGVAGDNEQFF
>TRBD1|-|15|TRBJ2-7|TRBV30
TGTGCCTGGGGAAATCGGACAGGGCTCCTGGGCGAGCAGTACTTC
CAWGNRTGLLGEQYF
>-|-|14|TRBJ1-4|TRBV7-2
TGTGCCACCGCCGACAGGCTCTTAAGTGAAAAACTGTTTTTT
CATADRLLSEKLFF
>-|-|15|TRBJ1-1|TRBV6-5
TGTGCCAGCACCTCACTGGCGTTTGGGAACACTGAAGCTTTCTTT
CASTSLAFGNTEAFF
>-|-|14|TRBJ2-5|TRBV5-1
TGCGCCAGCAGCTCCCTGGGTTCCGGAGAGACCCAGTACTTC
CASSSLGSGETQYF
>-|-|18|TRBJ2-7|TRBV11-2
TGTGCCAGCAGCTTAGATGGGGGACACTTGACTTTTCCCTACGAGCAGTACTTC
CASSLDGGHLTFPYEQYF
>-|few|15|TRBJ1-1|TRBV30
TGTGCCTGGAGTGTACTGGGGGGGGCATACACTGAAGCTTTCTTT
CAWSVLGGAYTEAFF
>TRBD1|-|14|TRBJ2-7|TRBV9
TGTGCCAGCACCCCTCGGACAGGGACCGACGAGCAGTACTTC
CASTPRTGTDEQYF
>-|-|15|TRBJ1-1|TRBV7-3
TGTGCCAGCAGCTTAGTTGGACAGTCCCTCACTGAAGCTTTCTTT
CASSLVGQSLTEAFF
>-|-|13|TRBJ1-5|TRBV27
TGTGCCAGCAGTTTATGGTACAATCAGCCCCAGCATTTT
CASSLWYNQPQHF
>-|-|17|TRBJ1-4|TRBV5-1
TGCGCCAGCAGCCCAGTCGGTGACTACCTAGGAAGAGAAAAACTGTTTTTT
CASSPVGDYLGREKLFF
>-|-|13|TRBJ2-7|TRBV7-9
TGTGCCAGCAGCCCCAGAAGCTCCTACGAGCAGTACTTC
CASSPRSSYEQYF
>TRBD2|-|15|TRBJ2-7|TRBV2
TGTGCCAGCAGTGAAGAGGGCGGGAGAACCTACGAGCAGTACTTC
CASSEEGGRTYEQYF
>TRBD1|-|13|TRBJ2-1|TRBV4-1
TGCGCCAGCAGCGGGACAGGGCGGGGTGAGCAGTTCTTC
CASSGTGRGEQFF
>-|-|13|TRBJ1-6|TRBV7-9
TGTGCCAGCAGCTTAGAAATGGAGTCACCCCTCCACTTT
CASSLEMESPLHF
>-|-|16|TRBJ1-3|TRBV6-6
TGTGCCAGCAACCCGGGCGGGGGTAACTCTGGAAACACCATATATTTT
CASNPGGGNSGNTIYF
>-|-|16|TRBJ1-6|TRBV7-9
TGTGCCACAAACGACGGCAGGAGCTCCTATAATTCACCCCTCCACTTT
CATNDGRSSYNSPLHF
>-|once|13|TRBJ1-1|TRBV27
TGTGCCAGCAGAAAAACAGGGCAGACTGAAGCTTTCTTT
CASRKTGQTEAFF
>-|-|14|TRBJ1-1|TRBV27
TGTGCCAGCAGTTCCCGGGCCGAGAACACTGAAGCTTTCTTT
CASSSRAENTEAFF
>TRBD1|-|14|TRBJ1-2|TRBV19
TGTGCCAGTAGTACCCGGGACAGGGGTTATGGCTACACCTTC
CASSTRDRGYGYTF
>-|-|14|TRBJ1-2|TRBV18
TGTGCCAGCTCAGAGTCGGGGGGCGGCTATGGCTACACCTTC
CASSESGGGYGYTF